The rows below give T cell receptor beta chains drawn from one sample of a study of cytomegalovirus exposure and HLA in healthy donors. Some clones are missing from TCRdb's copy, which holds only in-frame ones; the method was immunoSEQ multiplex PCR. The data contain tens of thousands of clones, over 60% of them singletons. The sample comprised PBMCs. Receptors originate from a man aged 60-69 years in good health and CMV-seronegative. CDR3s include the opening cysteine and the closing phenylalanine or tryptophan. Each record gives: V gene, D gene, clone size, J gene, CDR3 protein, CDR3 DNA. D genes are given only for firm matches. Clone size is given for some rows only: seen once, a few or many times, or a class if the clone is expanded.

v_gene: TRBV10-3
d_gene: TRBD1
abundance: few
j_gene: TRBJ2-7
CDR3aa: CAISESTGGRGEQYF
CDR3nt: TGTGCCATCAGTGAGTCTACAGGGGGGCGAGGCGAGCAGTACTTC

v_gene: TRBV6-4
d_gene: TRBD2
abundance: NA
j_gene: TRBJ2-1
CDR3aa: CASSEVAGGNNEQFF
CDR3nt: TGTGCCAGCAGTGAAGTTGCGGGGGGGAACAATGAGCAGTTCTTC

v_gene: TRBV6-1
d_gene: NA
abundance: few
j_gene: TRBJ1-2
CDR3aa: CASTLQGGAGGYTF
CDR3nt: TGTGCCAGCACCCTACAAGGAGGGGCGGGCGGCTACACCTTC

v_gene: TRBV11-2
d_gene: NA
abundance: NA
j_gene: TRBJ2-5
CDR3aa: CASSLSGGDETQYF
CDR3nt: TGTGCCAGCAGCCTTTCCGGAGGGGATGAGACCCAGTACTTC

v_gene: TRBV5-6
d_gene: NA
abundance: few
j_gene: TRBJ1-6
CDR3aa: CASSLVNENSPLHF
CDR3nt: TGTGCCAGCAGCTTGGTTAATGAGAATTCACCCCTCCACTTT

v_gene: TRBV6-1
d_gene: NA
abundance: NA
j_gene: TRBJ1-1
CDR3aa: CASSNVQVGTEAFF
CDR3nt: TGTGCCAGCAGCAACGTCCAGGTCGGCACTGAAGCTTTCTTT

v_gene: TRBV2
d_gene: NA
abundance: few
j_gene: TRBJ1-2
CDR3aa: CASSPRDYGYTF
CDR3nt: TGTGCCAGCAGCCCGCGGGACTATGGCTACACCTTC

v_gene: TRBV27
d_gene: NA
abundance: NA
j_gene: TRBJ1-5
CDR3aa: CASSLVGTSNQPQHF
CDR3nt: TGTGCCAGCAGTTTAGTCGGTACCAGCAATCAGCCCCAGCATTTT

v_gene: TRBV18
d_gene: NA
abundance: few
j_gene: TRBJ1-3
CDR3aa: CASSPPTGSGNTIYF
CDR3nt: TGTGCCAGCTCACCACCCACAGGTTCTGGAAACACCATATATTTT

v_gene: TRBV5-6
d_gene: NA
abundance: few
j_gene: TRBJ2-3
CDR3aa: CASSLPTDTQYF
CDR3nt: TGTGCCAGCAGCCTACCCACAGATACGCAGTATTTT

v_gene: TRBV13
d_gene: TRBD1
abundance: NA
j_gene: TRBJ2-7
CDR3aa: CASSFRGYPYEQYF
CDR3nt: TGTGCCAGCAGCTTCAGGGGGTACCCCTACGAGCAGTACTTC

v_gene: TRBV5-6
d_gene: TRBD1
abundance: few
j_gene: TRBJ1-2
CDR3aa: CASSRGQGYTF
CDR3nt: TGTGCCAGCAGCAGGGGACAGGGTTACACCTTC

v_gene: TRBV4-1
d_gene: NA
abundance: NA
j_gene: TRBJ2-1
CDR3aa: CASSQLSYNEQFF
CDR3nt: TGCGCCAGCAGCCAACTATCCTACAATGAGCAGTTCTTC

v_gene: TRBV30
d_gene: TRBD2
abundance: NA
j_gene: TRBJ2-3
CDR3aa: CAWSPRSGGDTQYF
CDR3nt: TGTGCCTGGAGCCCCCGTAGCGGGGGTGATACGCAGTATTTT

v_gene: TRBV5-6
d_gene: NA
abundance: NA
j_gene: TRBJ2-7
CDR3aa: CASSSGGGEQYF
CDR3nt: TGTGCCAGCAGCTCCGGGGGAGGCGAGCAGTACTTC

v_gene: TRBV11-2
d_gene: TRBD2
abundance: NA
j_gene: TRBJ2-5
CDR3aa: CASSLVLAGGRLQETQYF
CDR3nt: TGTGCCAGCAGCTTAGTTCTAGCGGGGGGGCGTCTGCAAGAGACCCAGTACTTC

v_gene: TRBV29-1
d_gene: TRBD2
abundance: NA
j_gene: TRBJ2-1
CDR3aa: CSVEGRGGNEQFF
CDR3nt: TGCAGCGTTGAAGGGCGGGGGGGAAATGAGCAGTTCTTC

v_gene: TRBV7-2
d_gene: TRBD2
abundance: NA
j_gene: TRBJ2-1
CDR3aa: CASSSGLAGIDEQFF
CDR3nt: TGTGCCAGCAGCTCGGGACTAGCGGGGATAGATGAGCAGTTCTTC

v_gene: TRBV21-1
d_gene: NA
abundance: NA
j_gene: TRBJ2-5
CDR3aa: CASSFLGVNQETQYF
CDR3nt: TGTGCCAGCAGCTTCCTAGGGGTCAACCAAGAGACCCAGTACTTC

v_gene: TRBV2
d_gene: NA
abundance: few
j_gene: TRBJ1-1
CDR3aa: CASSLRWGRDTEAFF
CDR3nt: TGTGCCAGCAGTCTAAGGTGGGGCAGGGACACTGAAGCTTTCTTT

v_gene: TRBV19
d_gene: TRBD2
abundance: NA
j_gene: TRBJ2-3
CDR3aa: CATSSGGGSGDTQYF
CDR3nt: TGTGCCACTTCTAGCGGGGGGGGTAGTGGAGATACGCAGTATTTT

v_gene: TRBV30
d_gene: TRBD1
abundance: NA
j_gene: TRBJ2-3
CDR3aa: CAWSAIGTGASDTQYF
CDR3nt: TGTGCCTGGAGTGCCATAGGGACAGGGGCGTCAGATACGCAGTATTTT

v_gene: TRBV9
d_gene: TRBD1
abundance: once
j_gene: TRBJ1-2
CDR3aa: CASSVASPSKSGGDFYGYTF
CDR3nt: TGTGCCAGCAGCGTAGCTAGTCCCTCCAAATCAGGGGGCGACTTCTATGGCTACACCTTC

v_gene: TRBV9
d_gene: NA
abundance: NA
j_gene: TRBJ1-6
CDR3aa: CASSVVEQGGSPLHF
CDR3nt: TGTGCCAGCAGCGTAGTGGAGCAGGGAGGTTCACCCCTCCACTTT

v_gene: TRBV19
d_gene: NA
abundance: NA
j_gene: TRBJ2-7
CDR3aa: CASSHRASYEQYF
CDR3nt: TGTGCCAGTAGTCACAGGGCCTCCTACGAGCAGTACTTC

v_gene: TRBV7-9
d_gene: NA
abundance: few
j_gene: TRBJ2-2
CDR3aa: CASSLDTASAGELFF
CDR3nt: TGTGCCAGCAGCTTAGATACTGCCTCCGCCGGGGAGCTGTTTTTT

v_gene: TRBV18
d_gene: NA
abundance: NA
j_gene: TRBJ1-4
CDR3aa: CASSPSGDGTEKLFF
CDR3nt: TGTGCCAGCTCACCATCGGGGGACGGAACCGAAAAACTGTTTTTT

v_gene: TRBV5-5
d_gene: TRBD1
abundance: NA
j_gene: TRBJ1-6
CDR3aa: CASKTTGMNSPLHF
CDR3nt: TGTGCCAGCAAAACGACAGGGATGAATTCACCCCTCCACTTT

v_gene: TRBV27
d_gene: NA
abundance: once
j_gene: TRBJ2-5
CDR3aa: CASSLVRVEETQYF
CDR3nt: TGTGCCAGCAGTTTAGTCAGGGTCGAAGAGACCCAGTACTTC

v_gene: TRBV4-1
d_gene: TRBD1
abundance: NA
j_gene: TRBJ2-2
CDR3aa: CASSPNRGANTGELFF
CDR3nt: TGCGCCAGCAGCCCGAACAGGGGAGCGAACACCGGGGAGCTGTTTTTT

v_gene: TRBV14
d_gene: TRBD2
abundance: NA
j_gene: TRBJ2-5
CDR3aa: CASSQFGLAGKETQYF
CDR3nt: TGTGCCAGCAGCCAATTTGGGCTAGCGGGAAAAGAGACCCAGTACTTC

v_gene: TRBV18
d_gene: TRBD2
abundance: NA
j_gene: TRBJ2-2
CDR3aa: CASSAERGPTRGAGELFF
CDR3nt: TGTGCCAGCTCCGCGGAGCGGGGACCAACTAGAGGGGCCGGGGAGCTGTTTTTT

v_gene: TRBV9
d_gene: TRBD1
abundance: once
j_gene: TRBJ2-6
CDR3aa: CASRAGTVSSGANVLTF
CDR3nt: TGTGCCAGCAGGGCAGGGACAGTGAGCTCTGGGGCCAACGTCCTGACTTTC

v_gene: TRBV5-6
d_gene: NA
abundance: NA
j_gene: TRBJ2-2
CDR3aa: CASRGLAGASTGELFF
CDR3nt: TGTGCCAGCAGGGGTCTGGCGGGGGCCTCCACCGGGGAGCTGTTTTTT

v_gene: TRBV7-9
d_gene: TRBD1
abundance: NA
j_gene: TRBJ1-5
CDR3aa: CASSRQGGRNQPQHF
CDR3nt: TGTGCCAGCAGCCGACAGGGCGGTCGCAATCAGCCCCAGCATTTT

v_gene: TRBV7-9
d_gene: NA
abundance: once
j_gene: TRBJ2-7
CDR3aa: CASSSPSGEQYF
CDR3nt: TGTGCCAGCAGCTCGCCCTCCGGCGAGCAGTACTTC

v_gene: TRBV14
d_gene: NA
abundance: once
j_gene: TRBJ2-5
CDR3aa: CASSQGWRGPETQYF
CDR3nt: TGTGCCAGCAGCCAAGGATGGCGGGGCCCAGAGACCCAGTACTTC

v_gene: TRBV5-1
d_gene: NA
abundance: NA
j_gene: TRBJ2-2
CDR3aa: CASSLARGTLTGELFF
CDR3nt: TGCGCCAGCAGCTTGGCCAGGGGCACGCTCACCGGGGAGCTGTTTTTT

v_gene: TRBV5-5
d_gene: TRBD2
abundance: few
j_gene: TRBJ2-2
CDR3aa: CASSLGAGIGGELFF
CDR3nt: TGTGCCAGCAGCTTGGGAGCGGGGATAGGCGGGGAGCTGTTTTTT

v_gene: TRBV7-6
d_gene: NA
abundance: NA
j_gene: TRBJ1-2
CDR3aa: CASSAANEDGYTF
CDR3nt: TGTGCCAGCAGCGCGGCCAACGAGGATGGCTACACCTTC

v_gene: TRBV11-2
d_gene: TRBD2
abundance: NA
j_gene: TRBJ2-2
CDR3aa: CASSPRMSGGGTPSGELFF
CDR3nt: TGTGCCAGCAGCCCCAGGATGTCCGGCGGGGGGACTCCATCCGGGGAGCTGTTTTTT

v_gene: TRBV10-3
d_gene: TRBD2
abundance: NA
j_gene: TRBJ2-1
CDR3aa: CAISEPSGGAYNEQFF
CDR3nt: TGTGCCATCAGTGAGCCCAGCGGGGGGGCCTACAATGAGCAGTTCTTC

v_gene: TRBV29-1
d_gene: NA
abundance: once
j_gene: TRBJ1-4
CDR3aa: CSVGSPDEKLFF
CDR3nt: TGCAGCGTCGGGTCCCCCGATGAAAAGCTGTTTTTT

v_gene: TRBV29-1
d_gene: TRBD1
abundance: NA
j_gene: TRBJ2-3
CDR3aa: CSVRQGNADTQYF
CDR3nt: TGCAGCGTCCGACAGGGCAACGCAGATACGCAGTATTTT

v_gene: TRBV7-2
d_gene: NA
abundance: NA
j_gene: TRBJ2-3
CDR3aa: CASSPGTRDTQYF
CDR3nt: TGTGCCAGCAGCCCCGGGACAAGGGATACGCAGTATTTT

v_gene: TRBV4-1
d_gene: NA
abundance: NA
j_gene: TRBJ1-4
CDR3aa: CASSHLPGGNEKLFF
CDR3nt: TGCGCCAGCAGCCATCTTCCGGGGGGGAATGAAAAACTGTTTTTT

v_gene: TRBV5-1
d_gene: TRBD2
abundance: NA
j_gene: TRBJ2-5
CDR3aa: CASSLSLGGAGQETQYF
CDR3nt: TGCGCCAGCAGCTTGTCCCTCGGGGGGGCGGGCCAAGAGACCCAGTACTTC

v_gene: TRBV27
d_gene: NA
abundance: NA
j_gene: TRBJ2-7
CDR3aa: CASRSDRTDYPSYEQYF
CDR3nt: TGTGCCAGCAGATCCGACAGGACCGACTACCCCTCCTACGAGCAGTACTTC

v_gene: TRBV6-5
d_gene: NA
abundance: NA
j_gene: TRBJ1-1
CDR3aa: CASRKGVSTEAFF
CDR3nt: TGTGCCAGTAGGAAGGGGGTGTCCACTGAAGCTTTCTTT

v_gene: TRBV6-1
d_gene: NA
abundance: NA
j_gene: TRBJ1-3
CDR3aa: CASVEGGPGNTIYF
CDR3nt: TGTGCCAGCGTGGAGGGGGGGCCTGGAAACACCATATATTTT

v_gene: TRBV23-1
d_gene: NA
abundance: NA
j_gene: TRBJ1-1
CDR3aa: CASRLTRQDTEAFF
CDR3nt: TGCGCCAGCAGACTTACCCGACAGGACACTGAAGCTTTCTTT

v_gene: TRBV7-9
d_gene: NA
abundance: NA
j_gene: TRBJ1-4
CDR3aa: CASSLRQVRRLNEKLFF
CDR3nt: TGTGCCAGCAGCCTTAGACAGGTTCGCCGATTGAATGAAAAACTGTTTTTT

v_gene: TRBV18
d_gene: TRBD1
abundance: few
j_gene: TRBJ2-2
CDR3aa: CASSLRQGNTGELFF
CDR3nt: TGTGCCAGCTCACTAAGACAGGGTAACACCGGGGAGCTGTTTTTT

v_gene: TRBV12-5
d_gene: NA
abundance: NA
j_gene: TRBJ2-2
CDR3aa: CASGPGPWDTGELFF
CDR3nt: TGTGCTAGTGGTCCGGGTCCCTGGGACACCGGGGAGCTGTTTTTT

v_gene: TRBV5-6
d_gene: TRBD2
abundance: NA
j_gene: TRBJ2-1
CDR3aa: CASSLLGGDFYNEQFF
CDR3nt: TGTGCCAGCAGCTTGTTGGGGGGGGATTTTTACAATGAGCAGTTCTTC

v_gene: TRBV2
d_gene: NA
abundance: NA
j_gene: TRBJ2-5
CDR3aa: CASSEMREKLYF
CDR3nt: TGTGCCAGCAGTGAAATGAGAGAGAAACTATACTTC

v_gene: TRBV7-8
d_gene: TRBD1
abundance: NA
j_gene: TRBJ1-4
CDR3aa: CASSPDRALEKLFF
CDR3nt: TGTGCCAGCAGCCCCGACAGGGCACTAGAAAAACTGTTTTTT

v_gene: TRBV5-4
d_gene: NA
abundance: once
j_gene: TRBJ2-4
CDR3aa: CASSSTETLAKNIQYF
CDR3nt: TGTGCCAGCAGCTCGACCGAGACACTAGCCAAAAACATTCAGTACTTC

v_gene: TRBV11-2
d_gene: TRBD1
abundance: few
j_gene: TRBJ2-7
CDR3aa: CASSFNRGGEQYF
CDR3nt: TGTGCCAGCAGCTTTAACAGGGGCGGCGAGCAGTACTTC

v_gene: TRBV6-5
d_gene: TRBD1
abundance: NA
j_gene: TRBJ1-2
CDR3aa: CASSYFGTGGRDGYTF
CDR3nt: TGTGCCAGCAGTTACTTCGGGACAGGGGGAAGGGATGGCTACACCTTC